The sequence of this T cell receptor beta chain was determined in a study of T-cell reconstitution after alpha-beta-depleted transplantation in children. Construction of the TCRbeta library involved unique molecular identifiers. MiXCR, applied by TCRdb to the PCR reads, yields one record per CDR3 protein. This table holds about 640,000 distinct CDR3 sequences, 16% found once. Germline CDR1 is MNHNS and CDR2 is SASEGT. V gave up 6 bases and J gave up 5 bases; unmatched junction bases: 6. The CDR3 is made up of 14 amino acids. The chain carries TRBV6-1 and TRBJ2-1; 8 nucleotides line up with TRBD2. The sample here was PBMCs from the stem cell graft donor, taken from the stem cell graft. This TCR derives from a human donor who donated a stem cell graft to a child with acute myeloid leukemia. DNA of the CDR3: TGTGCCAGCAGAGGCGGGAGGTTTAACAATGAGCAGTTCTTC. It is translated as CASRGGRFNNEQFF.